This TCR beta chain comes out of a study of identical twins. Overall study results and limits: Within cord blood, abundant beta clonotypes carried fewer insertions, but memory repertoires showed no such trend.

Using its own MiXCR run on the 5' RACE reads, TCRdb lists one record per CDR3 protein. The sample carries 1,800,000 or so distinct CDR3 sequences, about 30% recorded once. As concerns this clonotype: Its target is unknown.

This CDR3 has 18 amino acids. Germline-derived CDR1 and CDR2 are DFQATT and SNEGSKA (reference sequence). J was trimmed by 0 bases and V by 6 bases; bases with no gene match: 10. The material sequenced was cord blood. The TCR originated in a newborn girl in good health. The chain has TRBV20-1 and TRBJ2-1, with 14 bases identical to TRBD2. The CDR3: CSAATGLAGDFSYNEQFF. The CDR3 nucleotides are TGCAGTGCAGCGACGGGACTAGCGGGGGATTTCTCCTACAATGAGCAGTTCTTC.